This T cell receptor beta chain was found in a study of identical twins. There are a few counts of this clonotype. There are 16 residues in the CDR3. V lost 8 bases, J lost 1 base, and 21 bases lay in between. Germline loops: CDR1 MNHNS, CDR2 SASEGT. TCRdb processed the 5' RACE reads anew with MiXCR; each CDR3 protein has one entry. The sample contains 230,000 or so distinct CDR3 sequences, approximately 8.3% of which appear only once. This same sample was also taken into another study, of yellow fever vaccine responses in identical twins.

Sequencing input: CD8+ T cells sorted from blood. This TCR was recovered from a woman younger than 30 in good health. The rearrangement uses TRBV6-1 and TRBJ2-7; TRBD2 might be the D (5 bases). The DNA of the CDR3 is TGTGCCAGCTACTCGCGAGGAGGTTTGAAGTCCTACGAGCAGTACTTC. Translated, it gives CASYSRGGLKSYEQYF.